This T cell receptor (beta chain) was identified in a study of blood T cell repertoires in COVID-19. Generated by immunoSEQ multiplex PCR, the TCRdb table keeps only in-frame clones and is missing some. The sample yields roughly 440,000 clones, about 87% seen once. The CDR3 consists of 13 residues. Looked up from germline, CDR1 is SQVTM and CDR2 is ANQGSEA. V trimming: 7 bases; J trimming: 6 bases; junction bases outside the gene matches: 7. Sequences were obtained from peripheral blood. The genes are TRBV29-1 and TRBJ1-4; 8 bases are shared with TRBD1. The sequence was obtained from a woman in her fifties or sixties with COVID-19, enrolled during active disease. CDR3 in DNA: TGCAGCGCTACAACAGGGGGTGATGAAAAACTGTTTTTT. This gives the protein CSATTGGDEKLFF. Full variable domain (rest looked up from reference TRBV29-1 and TRBJ1-4): SAVISQKPSRDICQRGTSLTIQCQVDSQVTMMFWYRQQPGQSLTLIATANQGSEATYESGFVIDKFPISRPNLTFSTLTVSNMSPEDSSIYLCSATTGGDEKLFFGSGTQLSVL.